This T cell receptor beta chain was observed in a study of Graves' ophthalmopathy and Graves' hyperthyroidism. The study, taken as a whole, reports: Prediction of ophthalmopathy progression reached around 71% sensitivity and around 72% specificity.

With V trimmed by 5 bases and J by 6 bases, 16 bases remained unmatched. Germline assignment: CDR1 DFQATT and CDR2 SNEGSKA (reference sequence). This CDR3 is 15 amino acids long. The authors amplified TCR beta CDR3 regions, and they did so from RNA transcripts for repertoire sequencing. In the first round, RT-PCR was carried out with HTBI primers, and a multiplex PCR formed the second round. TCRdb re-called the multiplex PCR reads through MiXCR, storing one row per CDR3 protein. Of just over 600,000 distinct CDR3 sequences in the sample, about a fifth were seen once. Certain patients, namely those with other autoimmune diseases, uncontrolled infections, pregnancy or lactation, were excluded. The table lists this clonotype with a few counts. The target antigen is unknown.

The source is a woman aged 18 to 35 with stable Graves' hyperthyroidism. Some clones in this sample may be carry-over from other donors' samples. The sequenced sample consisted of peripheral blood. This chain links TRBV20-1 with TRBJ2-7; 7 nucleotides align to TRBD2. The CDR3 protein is CSAGLVERESGEQYF. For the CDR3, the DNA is TGCAGTGCTGGGCTGGTGGAGCGGGAATCCGGCGAGCAGTACTTC.